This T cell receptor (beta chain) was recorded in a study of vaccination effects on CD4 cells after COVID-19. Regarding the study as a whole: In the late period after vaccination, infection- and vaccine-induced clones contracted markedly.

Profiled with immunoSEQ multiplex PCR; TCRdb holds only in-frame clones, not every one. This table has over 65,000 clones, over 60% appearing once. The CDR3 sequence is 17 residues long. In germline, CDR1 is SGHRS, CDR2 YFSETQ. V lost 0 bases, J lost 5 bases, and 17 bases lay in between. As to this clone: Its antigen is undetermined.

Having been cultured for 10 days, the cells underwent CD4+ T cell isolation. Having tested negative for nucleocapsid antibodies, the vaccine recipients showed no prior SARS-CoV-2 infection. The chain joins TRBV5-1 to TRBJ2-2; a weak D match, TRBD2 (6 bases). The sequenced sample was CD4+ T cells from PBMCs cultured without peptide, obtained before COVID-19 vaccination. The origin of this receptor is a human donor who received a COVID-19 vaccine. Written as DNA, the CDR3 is TGCGCCAGCAGCTTGGCGGGAGACGGGATCCTAACCGGGGAGCTGTTTTTT. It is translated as CASSLAGDGILTGELFF.